The clone carrying this TCR beta chain has a count of ten or more. The CDR3 runs 14 residues. V lost 1 base, J lost 2 bases, and 6 bases lay in between. The germline V gene has CDR1 LNHNV and CDR2 YYDKDF (reference sequence). TCRdb reanalysed the 5' RACE reads using MiXCR and keeps one entry per CDR3 protein. This sample has hundreds of thousands of distinct CDR3 sequences, with about 7.6% found just once. This record comes from a study of identical twins. These same data were also listed under a study on yellow fever vaccine responses in identical twins.

Material: PBMCs. This sequence was found in a woman younger than 35 in good health. The chain employs TRBV15 and TRBJ2-1; the D is unclear. The CDR3 coding sequence is TGTGCCACCAGCAGAGGAGTTACCTACAATGAGCAGTTCTTC. It specifies CATSRGVTYNEQFF.